This TCR beta chain comes out of a study of response to subunit inactivated influenza vaccine. General study findings and limits: Authors suggested seasonal influenza vaccinations each recruit few new T cells.

TCRdb called the RT-PCR reads again in MiXCR, with one record for every CDR3 protein. The sample lists about half a million distinct CDR3 sequences, approximately 11% seen once, with approximately 12% in the top ten. Looked up from germline, CDR1 is SEHNR and CDR2 is FQNEAQ (reference sequence). CDR3 length: 11 amino acids. V lost 10 bases, J lost 5 bases, and 11 bases lay in between. On this clonotype: The antigen remains unidentified.

This material consisted of PBMCs from blood, taken around seven weeks after vaccination. The V call is TRBV7-9, the J call TRBJ2-5; D unresolved. The receptor was derived from a middle-aged man who received an inactivated influenza vaccine. The CDR3 coding sequence is TGTGCCACCCAAAACATGGAGACCCAGTACTTC. It codes for CATQNMETQYF.